What follows are 8 T cell receptor beta chains derived from one specimen sequenced in a study of beta chain features in type 1 diabetes. These TCRs' antigens remain unknown. The study, taken as a whole, reports: Among patients with Type 1 diabetes, TCRB CDR3s were moderately but significantly shorter in every one of the four CD4+ subsets.

Expressed TCRB transcripts got sequenced, as all isolated RNA was reverse transcribed. Produced via immunoSEQ multiplex PCR; TCRdb's table is partial and in-frame only. The table records 230,000 or so clones, around 16% of them present only once. The source material was naive CD4+ T cells from blood. The receptors stem from a man aged 30 to 39 with type 1 diabetes.

The rearrangement links TRBV5-1 to TRBJ2-7; D not certain. CDR1 is SGHRS, CDR2 YFSETQ, per germline. This CDR3 has 14 residues. The V end lost 3 bases, the J end lost 1 base, and 11 bases lay between the germline ends. DNA for the CDR3: TGCGCCAGCAGCTGGTCCGCACAGTCCTACGAGCAGTACTTC. Translating it yields CASSWSAQSYEQYF.

This chain links TRBV7-9 with TRBJ2-7; D remains ambiguous. The CDR3 runs to 12 residues. V was pared by 5 bases and J by 5 bases, with 10 bases between. From germline, CDR1 is SEHNR and CDR2 FQNEAQ (reference sequence). CDR3 nucleotides: TGTGCCAGCAGCCAACTACACGACGAGCAGTACTTC. Protein product: CASSQLHDEQYF.

V usage is TRBV7-9 and J usage is TRBJ2-1, with D uncertain. Germline V gene lookup returns CDR1 SEHNR and CDR2 FQNEAQ (reference sequence). V was clipped by 4 bases and J by 0 bases, with 19 bases between them. This CDR3 has 18 amino acids. The CDR3 loop is CASSSETFFQSSYNEQFF. DNA for the CDR3: TGTGCCAGCAGCTCGGAGACTTTTTTCCAGAGCTCCTACAATGAGCAGTTCTTC.

This clone has a handful of counts. The gene calls are TRBV4-1 and TRBJ2-3, with 7 bases that match TRBD2. Germline CDR1 and CDR2: MGHRA and YSYEKL. V gave up 0 bases and J gave up 8 bases; unmatched junction bases: 14. The CDR3 sequence is 17 residues long. The CDR3 nucleotides are TGCGCCAGCAGCCAAGAGATCTGGAGCGCCCGCGGGGGTACGCAGTATTTT. Translated, it gives CASSQEIWSARGGTQYF.

This clone appeared a single time. The J gene is TRBJ2-1, the V gene TRBV5-1, with 11 bases that match TRBD2. The V and J ends lost 1 base and 7 bases, in that order; junction bases with no gene match: 13. CDR3 length: 18 amino acids. Per the germline V gene, CDR1 is SGHRS and CDR2 is YFSETQ. The CDR3 bases are TGCGCCAGCAGCTTGAGGGTGACCCGGGCTAGCGGGAGGAATGAGCAGTTCTTC. Protein: CASSLRVTRASGRNEQFF.

This clone turned up a few times. The rearrangement joins TRBV9 to TRBJ2-7; 8 bases line up with TRBD1. The J segment lost 6 bases and the V segment lost 2 bases, leaving 7 bases of the junction unmatched. The CDR3 has 14 residues. Germline CDR1 and CDR2: SGDLS and YYNGEE. The CDR3 spells CASSVHQGASEQYF. The DNA of the CDR3 is TGTGCCAGCAGCGTCCATCAGGGGGCTTCCGAGCAGTACTTC.

This clone was seen more than once but under ten times. J is TRBJ1-4 and V is TRBV29-1; tentative D call: TRBD1 (5 bases). Per the germline V gene, CDR1 is SQVTM and CDR2 is ANQGSEA. V lost 3 bases to trimming and J lost 10 bases, with 15 bases between them. The CDR3 has 13 amino acids. The CDR3 DNA follows: TGCAGCGTTGAGCAGGGAGGGCCTGGAAAACTGTTTTTT. It codes for CSVEQGGPGKLFF.

This clone was counted a few times. This chain joins TRBV29-1 and TRBJ2-5; 7 bases agree with TRBD2. Trimming took 6 bases from V and 5 from J; bases not matched to a gene: 6. This CDR3 contains 12 residues. CDR1 and CDR2 (germline): SQVTM, ANQGSEA. The CDR3 region is CSVELAYETQYF. The CDR3 nucleotides are TGCAGCGTCGAACTAGCGTACGAGACCCAGTACTTC.